Below are 30 T cell receptor beta chains sequenced from a single sample in a study of control samples from healthy donors and cancer patients (dated by TCRdb to the early 2020s). The library was obtained by the immunoSEQ multiplex PCR assay. Not all clones reach the TCRdb copy of this immuneACCESS table, which keeps in-frame sequences only. Checked studies attribute under half of the gap to unresolved V genes and leave the rest unexplained. Here the sample has 130,000 or so clones; roughly 90% occur a single time. The top ten constitute around 2.5% of the sample. What was sequenced was blood. These receptors were obtained from a man aged 35-49 years in good health.

The V and J genes are TRBV5-1 and TRBJ1-4; 8 bases are a match to TRBD1. Per germline, CDR1 SGHRS and CDR2 YFSETQ. The CDR3 totals 13 residues. Germline trimming cut 5 bases from V and 5 bases from J; bases unmatched to any gene: 2. The CDR3 nucleotides read TGCGCCAGCAGGGGACAGGTGAATGAAAAACTGTTTTTT. Amino acid sequence: CASRGQVNEKLFF.

The chain uses TRBV19 and TRBJ1-6, with 9 bases fitting TRBD1. V was pared by 5 bases and J by 7 bases, with 6 bases of the junction left unmatched. The CDR3 has 15 amino acids. CDR1 LNHDA and CDR2 SQIVND come from the germline V gene (reference sequence). CDR3 sequence reads: CASSGQGTRNSPLHF. CDR3 DNA: TGTGCCAGTAGTGGACAGGGGACGAGGAATTCACCCCTCCACTTT. Based on the CDR3 plus reference TRBV19 and TRBJ1-6, the full variable domain is DGGITQSPKYLFRKEGQNVTLSCEQNLNHDAMYWYRQDPGQGLRLIYYSQIVNDFQKGDIAEGYSVSREKKESFPLTVTSAQKNPTAFYLCASSGQGTRNSPLHFGNGTRLTVT.

V and J are TRBV5-1 and TRBJ2-7; D uncertain. The V end lost 0 bases, the J end lost 3 bases, and 4 bases lay between the germline ends. CDR3 size: 12 residues. From germline, CDR1 is SGHRS and CDR2 YFSETQ. CDR3 DNA: TGCGCCAGCAGCTTGGATCTCTACGAGCAGTACTTC. Translated, it gives CASSLDLYEQYF.

This sequence joins TRBV10-2 and TRBJ1-1; D remains unclear. Germline V gene lookup returns CDR1 WSHSY and CDR2 SAAADI. V was cut by 7 bases and J by 4 bases, with 13 bases left in between. The CDR3 consists of 13 residues. The CDR3 DNA follows: TGCGCCAGCACCGTTAAGGCGGGCACTGAAGCTTTCTTT. Protein sequence: CASTVKAGTEAFF.

This rearrangement joins TRBV20-1 to TRBJ1-1; possible D gene TRBD1, 5 bases. This CDR3 spans 11 amino acids. Between the trimmed V and J ends, which lost 7 bases and 7 bases, there was a span of 13 bases. Germline loops: CDR1 DFQATT, CDR2 SNEGSKA (reference sequence). The CDR3 DNA is TGCAGTGGTAGGGGCGATAGTGAAGCTTTCTTT. Translation: CSGRGDSEAFF.

The chain recombines TRBV4-2 with TRBJ2-1; D not certain. Trimming left V 3 bases short and J 5 bases short, with 14 bases between. CDR1 LGHNA and CDR2 YNFKEQ come from the germline V gene. CDR3 size: 15 residues. The CDR3 DNA reads TGTGCCAGCAGCCACACCACGCTTAGTCACAATGAGCAGTTCTTC. It codes for CASSHTTLSHNEQFF.

The chain links TRBV19 to TRBJ1-6, with 8 bases matching TRBD1. V shed 4 bases and J 0 bases; nucleotides not matched to a gene: 8. The CDR3 runs to 18 residues. Germline lookup yields CDR1 LNHDA and CDR2 SQIVND (reference sequence). The CDR3 region is CASSTLDRDNSYNSPLHF. DNA of the CDR3: TGTGCCAGTAGTACTCTGGACAGGGATAACTCCTATAATTCACCCCTCCACTTT.

The genes are TRBV5-1 and TRBJ2-3; possible D gene TRBD2, 6 bases. This CDR3 is 15 amino acids long. V lost 0 bases to trimming and J lost 0 bases, with 8 bases between them. Per germline, CDR1 SGHRS and CDR2 YFSETQ. Written as DNA, the CDR3 is TGCGCCAGCAGCTTGGTGGGGGGTAGCACAGATACGCAGTATTTT. Translated: CASSLVGGSTDTQYF.

The J gene is TRBJ2-1, the V gene TRBV19; D ambiguous. There are 15 residues in the CDR3. The germline V and J ends were trimmed by 7 bases and 2 bases, with 15 bases remaining between them. Germline V gives CDR1 LNHDA, CDR2 SQIVND (reference sequence). CDR3 region: CASTISGSPYNEQFF. The DNA for the CDR3 is TGTGCCAGTACCATCTCTGGATCCCCCTACAATGAGCAGTTCTTC.

In nucleotides, the CDR3 is TGTGCCAGCAACTGGGAGGCGGCTTCTGGCGAGCAGTACTTC. Protein product: CASNWEAASGEQYF. This chain joins TRBV2 and TRBJ2-7, with D perhaps matching TRBD2 (6 bases). Germline CDR1 SNHLY, CDR2 FYNNEI. Between the trimmed V and J ends, which lost 7 bases and 6 bases, there was a span of 19 bases. The CDR3 consists of 14 residues.

J is TRBJ2-3 and V is TRBV9, with D unclear. The V end was cut by 4 bases, the J end by 5 bases, with 11 bases between. This CDR3 contains 13 residues. Germline assignment: CDR1 SGDLS and CDR2 YYNGEE. For the CDR3, the DNA is TGTGCCAGCAGCCCCCTTTCCCAAGATACGCAGTATTTT. This gives the protein CASSPLSQDTQYF.

The chain employs TRBV27 and TRBJ2-5, with TRBD2 identical over 7 bases. Germline loops: CDR1 MNHEY, CDR2 SMNVEV (reference sequence). This CDR3 is 15 amino acids long. V dropped 4 bases and J dropped 5; count of bases not matched to a gene: 10. The chain's CDR3 is CASSSIHGGGETQYF. The CDR3 nucleotides read TGTGCCAGCAGTTCCATCCATGGGGGAGGGGAGACCCAGTACTTC.

J is TRBJ1-2 and V is TRBV2, with D unclear. The CDR3 consists of 13 residues. V was cut by 0 bases and J by 4 bases, with 6 bases left in between. The germline gives CDR1 SNHLY, CDR2 FYNNEI. Here the CDR3 reads CASSEALSYGYTF. DNA for the CDR3: TGTGCCAGCAGTGAAGCGCTTAGCTATGGCTACACCTTC.

The J gene is TRBJ2-2, the V gene TRBV2, with 7 bases that match TRBD1. CDR3 size: 12 residues. Germline CDR1 reads SNHLY; CDR2 reads FYNNEI. V trimming: 6 bases; J trimming: 9 bases; junction bases outside the gene matches: 4. CDR3 sequence reads: CASRQGPRELFF. The CDR3 nucleotides read TGTGCCAGCAGACAGGGGCCTCGGGAGCTGTTTTTT.

This chain links TRBV2 with TRBJ2-2; D is undetermined. The V and J ends lost 1 base and 7 bases respectively, with 7 bases between them. Per the germline V gene, CDR1 is SNHLY and CDR2 is FYNNEI. This CDR3 has 13 residues. The CDR3 nucleotides are TGTGCCAGCAGTGAAGGTGAACACGGGGAGCTGTTTTTT. Its protein is CASSEGEHGELFF.

The chain couples TRBV9 to TRBJ1-4; 7 nucleotides match TRBD1. V lost 4 bases to trimming and J lost 2 bases; unmatched junction nucleotides: 5. The CDR3 extends over 15 amino acids. CDR1 is SGDLS and CDR2 is YYNGEE in the germline V gene. CDR3 residues: CASSSRGTTNEKLFF. CDR3 coding DNA: TGTGCCAGCAGCAGCAGGGGGACCACTAATGAAAAACTGTTTTTT.

The CDR3 nucleotides read TGTGCCAGCAGTAGACGGGCAGGGTCGAACACTGAAGCTTTCTTT. It is translated as CASSRRAGSNTEAFF. The chain recombines TRBV28 with TRBJ1-1; TRBD1 might be the D (5 bases). With 5 bases removed from V and 1 base from J, the gap between germline ends came to 14 bases. Germline loops: CDR1 MDHEN, CDR2 SYDVKM. CDR3 length equals 15 residues.

This chain connects TRBV5-4 to TRBJ2-5; possible D gene TRBD1, 6 bases. Germline V gives CDR1 SGHNT, CDR2 YYREEE (reference sequence). This CDR3 region has 13 residues. V dropped 0 bases and J dropped 3 bases, with 6 bases sitting between them. The CDR3 nucleotides are TGTGCCAGCAGCTTGGGACAGGAAGAGACCCAGTACTTC. It is translated as CASSLGQEETQYF.

This clone was seen a handful of times. V is TRBV7-2 and J is TRBJ1-5, with D possibly matching TRBD1 (5 bases). V lost 0 bases and J 2 bases, leaving 23 bases between the germline ends. The germline V gene encodes CDR1 SGHTA and CDR2 FQGNSA. This CDR3 is built from 20 residues. The CDR3 loop reads CASSLAPAGLGASGNQPQHF. The CDR3, as DNA: TGTGCCAGCAGCTTAGCCCCCGCAGGTCTTGGGGCCTCGGGCAATCAGCCCCAGCATTTT.

Here the CDR3 DNA reads TGTGCCAGCAGTGACCACAGGGGGGGAGTACCCCTCCACTTT. Translated, it gives CASSDHRGGVPLHF. The rearrangement uses TRBV2 and TRBJ1-6; 8 bases fit TRBD1. Trimming took 3 bases from V and 12 from J; bases not matched to a gene: 7. Germline V gene data show CDR1 as SNHLY and CDR2 as FYNNEI. This CDR3 region has 14 residues.

The V and J genes are TRBV19 and TRBJ1-6; 7 bases are a match to TRBD1. CDR1 and CDR2 (germline): LNHDA, SQIVND (reference sequence). CDR3 length: 13 residues. V trimming: 6 bases; J trimming: 7 bases; junction bases outside the gene matches: 3. CDR3 residues: CASRQGTNSPLHF. The CDR3 region has the DNA TGTGCCAGTAGACAGGGGACGAATTCACCCCTCCACTTT.

J is TRBJ1-4 and V is TRBV28; no definite D call. Germline lookup yields CDR1 MDHEN and CDR2 SYDVKM. CDR3 length: 14 residues. V was trimmed by 5 bases and J by 4 bases, leaving 11 bases between them. CDR3 sequence (DNA): TGTGCCAGCAGTGTAGGGAATGATAATGAAAAACTGTTTTTT. It yields the protein CASSVGNDNEKLFF.

This clone was observed a few times. The chain has TRBV7-3 and TRBJ2-2; D not certain. The germline CDR1 and CDR2 sequences are SGHTA and FQGTGA. V was shortened by 0 bases and J by 1 base, with 12 bases between the two germline ends. CDR3 size: 17 residues. DNA of the CDR3: TGTGCCAGCAGCTTAACGTGGGTTCCGGGGAACACCGGGGAGCTGTTTTTT. Translation gives CASSLTWVPGNTGELFF.

The V gene is TRBV7-6, the J gene TRBJ2-7; D ambiguous. V was pared by 6 bases and J by 5 bases, with 14 bases between. CDR1 and CDR2 from the germline V gene are SGHVS and FNYEAQ. CDR3 length: 13 residues. The CDR3 coding sequence is TGTGCCAGCAGACCGCTGGGGTCCCACGAGCAGTACTTC. Residues: CASRPLGSHEQYF.

V is TRBV6-6 and J is TRBJ1-4, with D uncertain. This CDR3 has 12 amino acids. Germline V gives CDR1 MNHNY, CDR2 SVGAGI (reference sequence). V lost 8 bases, J lost 5 bases, and 9 bases lay in between. The chain's CDR3 is CASPLGNEKLFF. In nucleotides, the CDR3 is TGTGCCAGCCCCTTGGGGAATGAAAAACTGTTTTTT.

The chain couples TRBV6-6 to TRBJ2-3; D tentatively reads TRBD1 or TRBD2 (5 bases each). Deletions cut 4 bases from V and 0 bases from J, with 14 bases between. CDR3 length: 16 residues. Germline CDR1 reads MNHNY; CDR2 reads SVGAGI (reference sequence). CDR3 sequence reads: CASSSQGPGSTDTQYF. In DNA, the CDR3 is TGTGCCAGCAGTTCCCAGGGACCGGGGAGCACAGATACGCAGTATTTT.

V gene TRBV10-1 combines with J gene TRBJ2-7; weak D call: TRBD1 (6 bases). The CDR3 is 12 amino acids. Germline CDR1 and CDR2: WNHNN and SYGVQD (reference sequence). CDR3 residues: CAAGQIFCEQYF. CDR3 in DNA: TGCGCAGCCGGACAGATTTTTTGCGAGCAGTACTTC.

The chain combines TRBV7-8 with TRBJ1-5; D is undetermined. The V and J ends lost 1 base and 2 bases respectively, with 12 bases between them. Germline assignment: CDR1 SGHVS and CDR2 FQNEAQ. This CDR3 has 16 amino acids. This CDR3 reads CASSLESPGGNQPQHF. CDR3 DNA: TGTGCCAGCAGCTTAGAAAGTCCCGGCGGCAATCAGCCCCAGCATTTT.

In DNA form, the CDR3 reads TGTGCCAGCACAAACTTGGAAAAACTGTTTTTT. Its protein product is CASTNLEKLFF. V is TRBV12-3 or TRBV12-4 and J is TRBJ1-4; no definite D call. CDR3 length equals 11 residues. Trimming took off 7 bases at V and 8 bases at J, with 8 bases between the two ends.

V is TRBV6-5 and J is TRBJ1-2; D is undetermined. The CDR3 has 13 residues. V lost 4 bases to trimming and J lost 6 bases, with 12 bases between them. Germline V gives CDR1 MNHEY, CDR2 SVGAGI. Here the CDR3 reads CASSSMLVDGYTF. CDR3 bases: TGTGCCAGCAGTTCAATGCTAGTAGATGGCTACACCTTC.